These 8 T cell receptor beta chains were all obtained from the same sample, sequenced in a study of regulatory T cells in long-lasting Graves disease (dated by TCRdb to the early 2020s). According to the study, the label for this sample's time point signals: newly diagnosed GD, antithyroid drugs for less than 3 months. RNA was extracted from PBMCs in TRIzol for both TCR sequencing and RNA sequencing. The library came from multiplex PCR. The instrument was an Illumina HiSeq 4000. TCR beta libraries were built with iRepertoire HTBI primers and Arm-PCR amplification of CDR3 regions. The raw public reads went through TCRdb reprocessing: fastp at Q25, MiXCR clone calling, in-frame beta chains kept. Rows with one shared CDR3 protein collapse into an entry with the most common genes and DNA. This sample comprises 300,000 to 450,000 distinct CDR3 sequences, 15% of them detected only once. The leading ten clones occupy about a fifth of the sample.

The sample consisted of peripheral blood mononuclear cells (PBMCs), taken at new diagnosis, from a patient treated with antithyroid drugs. The receptors stem from a female donor with Graves disease.

Ten or more counts support this clonotype. The chain carries TRBV27 and TRBJ2-7, with D perhaps assigned TRBD1 or TRBD2 (5 bases each). The V gene lost 6 bases and the J gene lost 1 base, with 16 bases spanning the gap. This CDR3 spans 15 amino acids. The germline V gene encodes CDR1 MNHEY and CDR2 SMNVEV (reference sequence). The CDR3, as DNA: TGTGCCAGCAGCCCGGGACCCCGGACGTCCTACGAGCAGTACTTC. Translated: CASSPGPRTSYEQYF.

This clonotype has more than one count but fewer than ten. The chain uses TRBV6-2 or TRBV6-3 and TRBJ2-1, with D perhaps matching TRBD1 or TRBD2 (6 bases each). The germline V gene encodes CDR1 MNHEY and CDR2 SVGEGT. Trimming cost V 0 bases and J 0 bases, with 12 bases left between them. CDR3 length: 17 amino acids. The DNA of the CDR3 is TGTGCCAGCAGTTACTCGGGGGGCTCAAGCTCCTACAATGAGCAGTTCTTC. It specifies CASSYSGGSSSYNEQFF.

The table lists this clonotype with many counts. The chain combines TRBV29-1 with TRBJ1-1; D is uncertain. Trimming took off 6 bases at V and 6 bases at J, with 17 bases between the two ends. From germline, CDR1 is SQVTM and CDR2 ANQGSEA. This CDR3 spans 13 amino acids. The CDR3, as DNA: TGCAGCGTGACACGGGGTTCGCTGGCTGAAGCTTTCTTT. It encodes CSVTRGSLAEAFF.

This chain connects TRBV12-3 or TRBV12-4 to TRBJ2-3; D gene ambiguous. Between the trimmed V and J ends, which lost 4 bases and 0 bases, there was a span of 8 bases. This CDR3 comprises 14 residues. The CDR3 loop is CASSYDLSTDTQYF. The DNA of the CDR3 is TGTGCCAGCAGTTATGACCTAAGCACAGATACGCAGTATTTT.

Concerning this clonotype: This is likely an artifact of a read error, given a far larger clone one base away. The chain joins TRBV6-1 to TRBJ2-4; D possibly corresponds to TRBD2 (5 bases). Germline CDR1 is MNHNS and CDR2 is SASEGT. Trimming shortened V by 3 bases and J by 13 bases, and 19 bases separated the two germline ends. The CDR3 contains 14 residues. DNA for the CDR3: TGTGCCAGCAGTGAGGAGGACGTCTCGGATGAGCAGTACTTC. Protein sequence: CASSEEDVSDEQYF.

This clonotype was counted many times. The rearrangement joins TRBV9 to TRBJ1-1; D gene uncertain. There are 13 residues in the CDR3. V lost 0 bases to trimming and J lost 5 bases, with 8 bases between them. Germline V gene sequence: CDR1 SGDLS, CDR2 YYNGEE. CDR3 protein: CASSVDGWTEAFF. The CDR3, as DNA: TGTGCCAGCAGCGTAGACGGATGGACTGAAGCTTTCTTT.

This chain connects TRBV2 to TRBJ1-3; D remains ambiguous. Germline loops: CDR1 SNHLY, CDR2 FYNNEI. The CDR3 runs 14 residues. Trimming removed 4 bases at V and 0 bases at J, with 7 bases between. The CDR3 coding sequence is TGTGCCAGCAGTGTCGGGCGCTCTGGAAACACCATATATTTT. Translating gives CASSVGRSGNTIYF. Full variable domain (rest looked up from reference TRBV2 and TRBJ1-3): EPEVTQTPSHQVTQMGQEVILRCVPISNHLYFYWYRQILGQKVEFLVSFYNNEISEKSEIFDDQFSVERPDGSNFTLKIRSTKLEDSAMYFCASSVGRSGNTIYFGEGSWLTVV.

The gene calls are TRBV19 and TRBJ2-3, with a weak D call TRBD2 (6 bases). Germline lookup yields CDR1 LNHDA and CDR2 SQIVND (reference sequence). The CDR3 loop spans 16 amino acids. The germline V and J ends were trimmed by 2 bases and 3 bases, with 15 bases remaining between them. For the CDR3, the DNA is TGTGCCAGTAGTATACTGGAGGGACGGGGAACAGATACGCAGTATTTT. It translates to CASSILEGRGTDTQYF.